This paragraph reports one T cell receptor beta chain. This sample was taken from a study of blood T cell repertoires in COVID-19. In the original processing: Amplification of reference gene primers was used by the study to estimate nucleated cell counts. Sequenced by immunoSEQ multiplex PCR; TCRdb stores in-frame clones only, minus some. The V and J calls and clone size come from that table; D and trimming were worked out from the DNA. This table holds hundreds of thousands of clones, approximately 88% found once. The germline V gene encodes CDR1 LNHDA and CDR2 SQIVND (reference sequence). There are 16 residues in the CDR3. Trimming cost V 3 bases and J 8 bases; bases outside gene matches: 12.

The sequence derives from a woman aged 25 to 39 with COVID-19, enrolled during active disease. This chain links TRBV19 with TRBJ1-4, with 7 bases identical to TRBD1. The sample comprised peripheral blood. CDR3: CASSINRDSQREKLFF. CDR3 bases: TGTGCCAGTAGTATCAACCGGGACAGCCAGAGAGAAAAACTGTTTTTT.